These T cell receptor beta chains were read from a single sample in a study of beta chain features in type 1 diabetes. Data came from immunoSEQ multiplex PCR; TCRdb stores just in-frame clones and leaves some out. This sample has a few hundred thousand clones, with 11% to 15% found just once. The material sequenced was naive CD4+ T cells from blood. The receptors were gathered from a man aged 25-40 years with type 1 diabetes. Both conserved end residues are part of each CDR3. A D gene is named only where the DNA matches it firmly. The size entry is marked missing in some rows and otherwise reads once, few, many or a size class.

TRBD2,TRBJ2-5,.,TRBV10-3,CATRRGLAEQETQYF,TGTGCCACACGAAGAGGTCTAGCGGAGCAAGAGACCCAGTACTTC
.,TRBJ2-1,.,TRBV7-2,CASSLDLSSYNEQFF,TGTGCCAGCAGCTTAGACCTTAGCTCCTACAATGAGCAGTTCTTC
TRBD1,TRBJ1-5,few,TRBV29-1,CSVAGQGCRQPQHF,TGCAGCGTCGCCGGACAGGGGTGTCGCCAGCCCCAGCATTTT
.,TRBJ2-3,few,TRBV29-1,CSVEGGGHTDTQYF,TGCAGCGTTGAAGGGGGGGGCCACACAGATACGCAGTATTTT
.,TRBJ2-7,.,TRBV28,CASSLSWTGEQYF,TGTGCCAGCAGTTTATCTTGGACGGGGGAGCAGTACTTC
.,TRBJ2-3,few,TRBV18,CASSPPSRSTDTQYF,TGTGCCAGCTCACCACCCTCCAGGAGCACAGATACGCAGTATTTT
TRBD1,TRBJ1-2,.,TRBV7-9,CASSSDRDYGYTF,TGTGCCAGCAGCTCGGACAGGGACTATGGCTACACCTTC
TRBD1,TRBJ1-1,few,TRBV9,CASSPDRGRGEAFF,TGTGCCAGCAGCCCAGACAGGGGGCGAGGTGAAGCTTTCTTT
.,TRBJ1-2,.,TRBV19,CASSIEPSGTIYGYTF,TGTGCCAGTAGTATAGAACCCTCCGGGACAATCTATGGCTACACCTTC
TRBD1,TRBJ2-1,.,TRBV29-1,CSVEGQGTNEQFF,TGCAGCGTTGAGGGACAGGGTACCAATGAGCAGTTCTTC
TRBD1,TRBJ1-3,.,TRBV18,CASSPGQGRNTIYF,TGTGCCAGCTCCCCGGGACAGGGGAGAAACACCATATATTTT
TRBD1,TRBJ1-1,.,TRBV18,CASSPTGGQNTEAFF,TGTGCCAGCTCACCGACAGGGGGCCAGAACACTGAAGCTTTCTTT
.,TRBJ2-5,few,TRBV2,CASSAVAVKETQYF,TGTGCCAGCAGTGCGGTTGCGGTAAAGGAGACCCAGTACTTC
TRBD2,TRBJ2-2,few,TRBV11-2,CASIRLAGATGELFF,TGTGCCAGCATTCGACTAGCGGGTGCCACCGGGGAGCTGTTTTTT
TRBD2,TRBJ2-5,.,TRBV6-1,CASSIGLAGLETQYF,TGTGCCAGCAGTATCGGACTAGCGGGACTAGAGACCCAGTACTTC
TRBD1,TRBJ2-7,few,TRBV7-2,CASSRDRVSSYEQYF,TGTGCCAGCAGCCGGGACAGGGTGAGCTCCTACGAGCAGTACTTC
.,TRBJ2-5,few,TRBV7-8,CASTIGTEETQYF,TGTGCCAGCACCATCGGGACTGAAGAGACCCAGTACTTC
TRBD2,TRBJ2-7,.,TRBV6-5,CASSYHQGLAGGEQYF,TGTGCCAGCAGTTACCATCAAGGACTAGCGGGAGGCGAGCAGTACTTC
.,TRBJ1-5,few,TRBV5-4,CASSLAGPGQPQHF,TGTGCCAGCAGCTTGGCAGGGCCCGGTCAGCCCCAGCATTTT
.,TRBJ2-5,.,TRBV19,CASSISGETQYF,TGTGCCAGTAGTATTTCAGGGGAGACCCAGTACTTC
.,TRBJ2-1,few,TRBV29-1,CSVPLGGAYNEQFF,TGCAGCGTCCCCTTGGGCGGGGCCTACAATGAGCAGTTCTTC
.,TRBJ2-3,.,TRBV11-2,CASSSTRGADTQYF,TGTGCCAGCAGCTCGACTAGGGGTGCAGATACGCAGTATTTT
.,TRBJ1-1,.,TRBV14,CASSPGWVEAFF,TGTGCCAGCAGCCCAGGATGGGTTGAAGCTTTCTTT
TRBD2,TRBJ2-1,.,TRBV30,CAWRHLAGMKREQFF,TGTGCCTGGAGGCACCTAGCGGGTATGAAAAGGGAGCAGTTCTTC
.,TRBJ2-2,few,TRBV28,CATLAGQGDTGELFF,TGTGCCACCCTCGCCGGGCAGGGCGACACCGGGGAGCTGTTTTTT
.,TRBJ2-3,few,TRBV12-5,CASGLVFGTPADKQYF,TGTGCTAGTGGTTTGGTATTTGGGACTCCAGCCGATAAGCAGTATTTT
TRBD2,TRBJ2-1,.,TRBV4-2,CASSQDLGGFFEQFF,TGTGCCAGCAGCCAAGATCTGGGAGGGTTCTTTGAGCAGTTCTTC
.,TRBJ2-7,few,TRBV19,CASSIVAGGPSSYEQYF,TGTGCCAGTAGTATAGTTGCCGGGGGGCCGAGCTCCTACGAGCAGTACTTC
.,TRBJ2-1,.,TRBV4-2,CASSQITGSSYNEQFF,TGTGCCAGCAGCCAAATAACCGGGAGCTCCTACAATGAGCAGTTCTTC
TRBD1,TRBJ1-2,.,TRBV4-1,CASSQGTDGYTF,TGCGCCAGCAGCCAGGGGACAGATGGCTACACCTTC
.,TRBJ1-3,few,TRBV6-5,CASSSVRSSGNTIYF,TGTGCCAGCAGTTCCGTCAGGTCCTCTGGAAACACCATATATTTT
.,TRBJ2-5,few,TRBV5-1,CASSLVGGQETQYF,TGCGCCAGCAGCTTGGTAGGAGGGCAAGAGACCCAGTACTTC
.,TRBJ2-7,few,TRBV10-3,CAISDTETYEQYF,TGTGCCATCAGTGACACAGAAACCTACGAGCAGTACTTC
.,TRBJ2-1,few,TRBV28,CASDGYNEQFF,TGTGCCAGCGACGGGTACAATGAGCAGTTCTTC
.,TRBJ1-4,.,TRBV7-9,CASSLTGGGPNEKLFF,TGTGCCAGCAGCTTAACCGGTGGTGGGCCCAATGAAAAACTGTTTTTT
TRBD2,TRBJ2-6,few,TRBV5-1,CASTLSGGSGANVLTF,TGCGCCAGCACTCTCTCCGGGGGGTCCGGGGCCAACGTCCTGACTTTC
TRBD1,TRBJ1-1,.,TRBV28,CASRRDRDHTEAFF,TGTGCCAGCAGGCGCGACAGGGATCACACTGAAGCTTTCTTT
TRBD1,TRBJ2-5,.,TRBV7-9,CASSRQGDQETQYF,TGTGCCAGCAGCCGACAGGGGGACCAAGAGACCCAGTACTTC
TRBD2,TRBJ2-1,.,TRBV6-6,CASSLSSGDTEFF,TGTGCCAGCAGTTTGTCTAGCGGGGACACGGAGTTCTTC
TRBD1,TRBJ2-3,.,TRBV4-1,CASSPGQGTDTQYF,TGCGCCAGCAGCCCCGGACAGGGAACAGATACGCAGTATTTT
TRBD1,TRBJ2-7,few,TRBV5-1,CASSLLTGPRVEQYF,TGCGCCAGCAGCTTGTTGACAGGGCCCAGAGTCGAGCAGTACTTC
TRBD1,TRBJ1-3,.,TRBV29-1,CSGWDSLSGNTIYF,TGCAGCGGGTGGGACAGCCTCTCTGGAAACACCATATATTTT
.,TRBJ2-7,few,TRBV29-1,CSVKTRGASSYEQYF,TGCAGCGTAAAAACTCGGGGGGCTAGCTCCTACGAGCAGTACTTC
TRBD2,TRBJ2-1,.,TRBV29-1,CSVRIAGGVNEQFF,TGCAGCGTACGTATAGCGGGAGGTGTCAATGAGCAGTTCTTC
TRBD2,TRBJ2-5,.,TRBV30,CAWSGGGGETQYF,TGTGCCTGGAGTGGGGGGGGAGGAGAGACCCAGTACTTC
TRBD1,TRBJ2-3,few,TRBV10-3,CAISAKDREVTDTQYF,TGTGCCATCAGTGCAAAGGACAGGGAGGTTACAGATACGCAGTATTTT
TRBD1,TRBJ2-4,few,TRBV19,CASSMGDRNIQYF,TGTGCCAGTAGTATGGGGGACAGAAACATTCAGTACTTC
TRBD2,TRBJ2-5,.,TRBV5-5,CATGGVRETQYF,TGTGCCACCGGGGGGGTACGGGAGACCCAGTACTTC
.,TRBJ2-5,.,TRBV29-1,CSVEGVRETQYF,TGCAGCGTTGAAGGTGTCAGGGAAACCCAGTACTTC
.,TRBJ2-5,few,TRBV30,CAWRALARETQYF,TGTGCCTGGCGGGCCCTAGCCCGAGAGACCCAGTACTTC
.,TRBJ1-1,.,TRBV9,CASSVGGINTEAFF,TGTGCCAGCAGCGTAGGAGGGATCAACACTGAAGCTTTCTTT
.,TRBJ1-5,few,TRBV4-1,CASSQDWTRNQPQHF,TGCGCCAGCAGCCAAGATTGGACAAGAAATCAGCCCCAGCATTTT
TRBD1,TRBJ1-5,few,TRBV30,CAWRLRTGGSNQPQHF,TGTGCCTGGAGGTTGAGGACAGGGGGTAGCAATCAGCCCCAGCATTTT